This TCR beta chain was recorded in a study of T cell responses to AZD1222 COVID-19 vaccine. Only in-frame clones appear in the TCRdb table, and some are missing; sequencing was by immunoSEQ multiplex PCR. The sample lists 150,000 to 200,000 clones, under 95% occurring once. General study points: Once two AZD1222 doses were given, Spike-specific TCR breadth and depth went up.

CDR3 size: 14 residues. Trimming cost V 5 bases and J 8 bases; bases outside gene matches: 8. Per germline, CDR1 LNHDA and CDR2 SQIVND (reference sequence). This clone showed up just a few times. The antigen is undetermined. The sample was peripheral blood, taken on day 0 of AZD1222 vaccination. The chain is built from TRBV19 and TRBJ1-2, with 10 bases identical to TRBD1. The TCR sequence derives from an adult in good health. CDR3 in DNA: TGTGCCAGTAGTCCCCAAGGGACAGGGGACGGCTACACCTTC. It encodes CASSPQGTGDGYTF.